This T cell receptor beta chain originates from a study of blood T cell repertoires in COVID-19. Study background: Samples representing acute and convalescent COVID-19 were sourced from the United States, Italy and Spain. PBMCs, B-cell-depleted T cells, or T cells were the source of the cDNA or gDNA that made up the material.

This clone appeared a few times. In the original processing: Quantification of nucleated cells was approximated via reference gene primer amplification. Method: immunoSEQ multiplex PCR; TCRdb's copy keeps in-frame clones and lacks some. The DNA was the basis for D and trimming; V, J and clone size are from that table. The data show under 50,000 clones, approximately 84% seen once. The CDR3 contains 15 residues. Germline V gene lookup returns CDR1 SNHLY and CDR2 FYNNEI. After removal of 6 bases from V and 4 bases from J, the junction contained 8 bases not matched to a gene. Sequenced input: peripheral blood. This clonotype was obtained from a man aged 45-65 years with active COVID-19. This chain connects TRBV2 to TRBJ1-2; 10 bases fit TRBD1. The CDR3 region is CASRPRQGASYGYTF. DNA of the CDR3: TGTGCCAGCAGACCTAGACAGGGGGCCAGCTATGGCTACACCTTC.